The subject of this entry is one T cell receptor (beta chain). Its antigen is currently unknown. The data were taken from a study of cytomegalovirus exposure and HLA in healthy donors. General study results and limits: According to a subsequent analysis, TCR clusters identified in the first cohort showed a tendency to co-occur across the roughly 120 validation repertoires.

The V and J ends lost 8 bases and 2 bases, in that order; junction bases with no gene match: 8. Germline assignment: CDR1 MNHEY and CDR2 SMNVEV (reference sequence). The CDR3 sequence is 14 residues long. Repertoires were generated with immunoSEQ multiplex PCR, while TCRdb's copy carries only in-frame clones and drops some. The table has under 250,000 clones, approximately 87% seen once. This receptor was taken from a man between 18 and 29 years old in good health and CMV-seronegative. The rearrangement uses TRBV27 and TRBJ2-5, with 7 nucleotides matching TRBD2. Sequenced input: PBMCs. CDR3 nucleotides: TGTGCCAGCGGCTCGCGGGGGATGCAAGAGACCCAGTACTTC. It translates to CASGSRGMQETQYF.